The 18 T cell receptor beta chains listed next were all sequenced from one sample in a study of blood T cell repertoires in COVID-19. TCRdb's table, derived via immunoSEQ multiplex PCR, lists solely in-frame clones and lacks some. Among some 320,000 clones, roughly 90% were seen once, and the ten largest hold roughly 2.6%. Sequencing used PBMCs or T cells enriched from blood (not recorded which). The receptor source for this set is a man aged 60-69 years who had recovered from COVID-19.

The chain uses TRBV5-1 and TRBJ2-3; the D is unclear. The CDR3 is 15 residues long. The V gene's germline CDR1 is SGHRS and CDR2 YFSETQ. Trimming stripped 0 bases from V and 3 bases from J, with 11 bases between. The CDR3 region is CASSLDPGMTDTQYF. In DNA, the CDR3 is TGCGCCAGCAGCTTGGACCCGGGTATGACAGATACGCAGTATTTT.

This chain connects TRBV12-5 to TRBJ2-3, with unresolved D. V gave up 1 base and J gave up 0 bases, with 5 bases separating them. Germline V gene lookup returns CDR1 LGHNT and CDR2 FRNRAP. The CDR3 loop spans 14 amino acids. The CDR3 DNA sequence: TGTGCTAGTGGTTTGGGCAGTAGCACAGATACGCAGTATTTT. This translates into CASGLGSSTDTQYF.

DNA for the CDR3: TGCGCCAGCAGCCAAGATCAGGGGGCGAGGTATGGCTACACCTTC. Protein product: CASSQDQGARYGYTF. This chain uses TRBV4-3 with TRBJ1-2, with 8 bases fitting TRBD1. The J segment lost 5 bases and the V segment lost 0 bases, leaving 5 bases of the junction unmatched. CDR3 length equals 15 residues. Germline V gives CDR1 LGHNA, CDR2 YSLEER.

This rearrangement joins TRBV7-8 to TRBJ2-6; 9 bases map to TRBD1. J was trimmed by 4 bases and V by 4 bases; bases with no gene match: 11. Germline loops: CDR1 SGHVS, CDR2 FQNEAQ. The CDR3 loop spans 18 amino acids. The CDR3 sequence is CASSSYRGRRSGANVLTF. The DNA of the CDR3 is TGTGCCAGCAGCTCATACAGGGGGCGCCGGTCCGGGGCCAACGTCCTGACTTTC. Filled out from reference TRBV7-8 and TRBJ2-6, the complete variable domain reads GAGVSQSPRYKVAKRGQDVALRCDPISGHVSLFWYQQALGQGPEFLTYFQNEAQLDKSGLPSDRFFAERPEGSVSTLKIQRTQQEDSAVYLCASSSYRGRRSGANVLTFGAGSRLTVL.

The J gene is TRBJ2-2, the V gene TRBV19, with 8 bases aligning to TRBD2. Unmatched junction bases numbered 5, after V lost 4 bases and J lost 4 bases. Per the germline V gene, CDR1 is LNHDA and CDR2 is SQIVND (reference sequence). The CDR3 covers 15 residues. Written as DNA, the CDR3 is TGTGCCAGTAGTACCGGGACTAGGCTCACCGGGGAGCTGTTTTTT. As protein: CASSTGTRLTGELFF.

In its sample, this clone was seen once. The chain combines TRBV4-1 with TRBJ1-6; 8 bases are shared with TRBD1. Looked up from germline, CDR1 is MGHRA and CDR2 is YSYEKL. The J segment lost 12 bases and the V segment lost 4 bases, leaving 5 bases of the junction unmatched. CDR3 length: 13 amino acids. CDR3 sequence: CASSLTQGEPLHF. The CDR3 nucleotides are TGCGCCAGCAGCCTCACACAGGGGGAACCCCTCCACTTT.

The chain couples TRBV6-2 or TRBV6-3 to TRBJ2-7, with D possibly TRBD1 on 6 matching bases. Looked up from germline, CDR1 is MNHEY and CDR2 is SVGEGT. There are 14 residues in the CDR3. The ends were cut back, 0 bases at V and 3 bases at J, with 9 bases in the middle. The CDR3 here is CASSYSPGDYEQYF. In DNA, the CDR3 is TGTGCCAGCAGTTACTCGCCAGGGGACTACGAGCAGTACTTC.

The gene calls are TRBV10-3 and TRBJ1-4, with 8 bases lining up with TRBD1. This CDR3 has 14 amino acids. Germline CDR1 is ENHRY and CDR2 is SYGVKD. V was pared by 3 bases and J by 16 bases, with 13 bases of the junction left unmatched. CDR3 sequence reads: CAISDQGAGMDPFF. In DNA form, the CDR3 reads TGTGCCATCAGTGACCAGGGGGCTGGGATGGACCCGTTTTTT.

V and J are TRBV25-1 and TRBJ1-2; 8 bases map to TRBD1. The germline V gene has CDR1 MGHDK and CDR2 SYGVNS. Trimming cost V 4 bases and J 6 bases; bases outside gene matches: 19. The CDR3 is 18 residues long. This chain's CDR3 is CASSAPLGTGPKSNGYTF. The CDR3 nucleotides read TGTGCCAGCAGTGCCCCCCTCGGGACAGGACCCAAGTCAAATGGCTACACCTTC.

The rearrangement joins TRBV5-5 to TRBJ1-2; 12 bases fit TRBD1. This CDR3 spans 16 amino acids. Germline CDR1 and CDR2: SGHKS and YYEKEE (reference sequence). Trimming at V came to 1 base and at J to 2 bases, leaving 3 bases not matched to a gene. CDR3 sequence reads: CASSLTGTGGNYGYTF. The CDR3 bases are TGTGCCAGCAGCTTGACCGGGACAGGGGGCAACTATGGCTACACCTTC.

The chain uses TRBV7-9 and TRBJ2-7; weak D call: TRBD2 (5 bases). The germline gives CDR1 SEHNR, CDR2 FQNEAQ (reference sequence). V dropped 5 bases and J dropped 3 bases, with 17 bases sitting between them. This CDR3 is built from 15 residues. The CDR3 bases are TGTGCCAGCAGCGGACTCACAGATACCGACTACGAGCAGTACTTC. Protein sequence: CASSGLTDTDYEQYF.

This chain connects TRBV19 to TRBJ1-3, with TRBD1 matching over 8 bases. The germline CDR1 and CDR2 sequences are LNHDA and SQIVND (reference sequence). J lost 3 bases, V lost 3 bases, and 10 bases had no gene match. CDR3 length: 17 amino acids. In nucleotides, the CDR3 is TGTGCCAGTAGTATTTCAAGGCAGGGGGCGAGTGGAAACACCATATATTTT. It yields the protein CASSISRQGASGNTIYF.

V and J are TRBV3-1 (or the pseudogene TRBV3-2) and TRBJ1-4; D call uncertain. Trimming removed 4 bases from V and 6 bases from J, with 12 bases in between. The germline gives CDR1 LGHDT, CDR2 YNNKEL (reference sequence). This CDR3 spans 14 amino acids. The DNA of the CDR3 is TGTGCCAGCAGCCCCTCATACGGGGATGAAAAACTGTTTTTT. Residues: CASSPSYGDEKLFF.

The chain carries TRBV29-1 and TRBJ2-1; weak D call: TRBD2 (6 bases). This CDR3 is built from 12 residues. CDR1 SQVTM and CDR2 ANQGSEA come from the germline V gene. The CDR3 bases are TGCAGGGGAGGTCTGGCTGATGGAGAGCAGTTCTTC. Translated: CRGGLADGEQFF.

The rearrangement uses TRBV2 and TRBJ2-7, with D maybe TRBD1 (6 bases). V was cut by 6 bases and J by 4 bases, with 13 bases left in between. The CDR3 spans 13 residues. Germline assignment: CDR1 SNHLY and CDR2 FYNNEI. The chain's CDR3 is CASRSRGGYEQYF. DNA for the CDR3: TGTGCCAGCAGGAGCAGGGGCGGGTACGAGCAGTACTTC.

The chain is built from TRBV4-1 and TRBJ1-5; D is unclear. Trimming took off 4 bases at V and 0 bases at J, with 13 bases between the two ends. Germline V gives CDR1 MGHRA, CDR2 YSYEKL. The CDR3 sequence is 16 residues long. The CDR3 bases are TGCGCCAGCAGCCTGCGGCCCGACGATAGCAATCAGCCCCAGCATTTT. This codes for CASSLRPDDSNQPQHF.

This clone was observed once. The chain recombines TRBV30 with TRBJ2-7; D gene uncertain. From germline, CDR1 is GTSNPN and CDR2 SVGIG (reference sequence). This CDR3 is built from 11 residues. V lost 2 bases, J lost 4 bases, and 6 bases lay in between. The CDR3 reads CAWSTRYEQYF. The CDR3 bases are TGTGCCTGGAGTACCCGGTACGAGCAGTACTTC. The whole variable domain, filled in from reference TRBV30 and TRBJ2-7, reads SQTIHQWPATLVQPVGSPLSLECTVEGTSNPNLYWYRQAAGRGLQLLFYSVGIGQISSEVPQNLSASRPQDRQFILSSKKLLLSDSGFYLCAWSTRYEQYFGPGTRLTVT.

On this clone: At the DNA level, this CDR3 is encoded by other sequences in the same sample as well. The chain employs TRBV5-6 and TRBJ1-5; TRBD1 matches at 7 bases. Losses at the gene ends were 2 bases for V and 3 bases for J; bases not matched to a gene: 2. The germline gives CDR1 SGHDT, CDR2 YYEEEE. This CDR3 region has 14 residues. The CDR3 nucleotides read TGTGCCAGCAGCTTAGGACAGGCCAATCAGCCCCAGCATTTT. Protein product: CASSLGQANQPQHF.